These 3 T cell receptor beta chains came from one sample sequenced in a study of blood T cell repertoires in COVID-19. This table comes from immunoSEQ multiplex PCR, and its TCRdb copy is limited to in-frame clones, with some not included. The sample has roughly 130,000 clones, about four fifths seen once; the top ten hold around 2.7%. Material for sequencing was peripheral blood. The receptor source for this set is a woman older than 75 with acute or convalescent COVID-19.

The chain couples TRBV18 to TRBJ1-2, with D tentatively TRBD1 (5 bases). The CDR3 sequence is 14 residues long. Germline V gives CDR1 KGHSH, CDR2 LQKENI. V was pared by 3 bases and J by 4 bases, with 12 bases between. CDR3 amino acids: CASSPETAPYGYTF. The DNA for the CDR3 is TGTGCCAGCTCACCGGAGACAGCGCCCTATGGCTACACCTTC.

This chain links TRBV29-1 with TRBJ1-2, with 7 nucleotides matching TRBD1. The CDR3 runs 13 residues. V lost 7 bases and J lost 5; bases outside the gene matches: 10. From germline, CDR1 is SQVTM and CDR2 ANQGSEA. The CDR3 here is CSELSVTGYGYTF. CDR3 bases: TGCAGCGAACTCTCCGTGACAGGGTATGGCTACACCTTC. Drawing the rest from reference TRBV29-1 and TRBJ1-2, the complete variable domain is SAVISQKPSRDICQRGTSLTIQCQVDSQVTMMFWYRQQPGQSLTLIATANQGSEATYESGFVIDKFPISRPNLTFSTLTVSNMSPEDSSIYLCSELSVTGYGYTFGSGTRLTVV.

The chain employs TRBV7-9 and TRBJ1-2; 7 positions agree with TRBD1. This CDR3 has 15 residues. V shed 5 bases, J shed 4 bases, and the junction held 10 bases outside the gene matches. CDR1 is SEHNR and CDR2 is FQNEAQ in the germline V gene (reference sequence). CDR3 nucleotide sequence: TGTGCCAGCAGCCCGGGGACAGTACTTGGCTATGGCTACACCTTC. This sequence encodes CASSPGTVLGYGYTF.